The 19 T cell receptor beta chains listed next were all sequenced from one sample in a study of response to subunit inactivated influenza vaccine (dated by TCRdb to 2016 to 2018). Libraries were made using RT-PCR. Sequenced using an Illumina HiSeq 2500. TCRdb's own reprocessing of the public reads used fastp at Q25 and MiXCR and kept productive beta chains. Entries that share a CDR3 protein sequence are merged under the most common genes and DNA. For this sample the table gives around 600,000 distinct CDR3 sequences, of which roughly 10% were detected only once. Of the sample, 8% to 13% falls within the top ten clones. These data also featured in a second study, about T cells expressing NK-cell markers. As noted in the second study: 5'RACE template switching, by which a universal primer site and unique molecular identifiers were added, was used to make TCR beta cDNA libraries.

Sequencing used PBMCs from blood, obtained on the day of vaccination. Every receptor here comes from a man aged 50 to 60 who received an inactivated influenza vaccine. Donor details come from another sample of the same person, matched by shared clones.

The chain joins TRBV15 to TRBJ2-5; D is uncertain. This CDR3 region has 16 residues. The germline V gene encodes CDR1 LNHNV and CDR2 YYDKDF (reference sequence). V lost 1 base, J lost 5 bases, and 17 bases lay in between. CDR3 sequence reads: CATSRALAAAWETQYF. The CDR3 region has the DNA TGTGCCACCAGCAGAGCGTTGGCAGCCGCGTGGGAGACCCAGTACTTC.

The V and J genes are TRBV4-3 and TRBJ1-4; TRBD1 matches 7 bases. Germline V CDR1 and CDR2: LGHNA, YSLEER. V shed 1 base, J shed 8 bases, and the junction held 10 bases outside the gene matches. CDR3 length equals 16 residues. Here the CDR3 DNA reads TGCGCCAGCAGCCAAGTATTTTCAGGGGGAGGGGAAAAACTGTTTTTT. Its translation is CASSQVFSGGGEKLFF.

CDR3 residues: CASSYRKRTSTDTQYF. DNA for the CDR3: TGTGCCAGCAGTTACCGGAAGCGGACCTCCACAGATACGCAGTATTTT. The genes are TRBV6-5 and TRBJ2-3; the D gene is possibly TRBD2 (5 bases). Germline V lookup: CDR1 MNHEY, CDR2 SVGAGI. V gave up 2 bases and J gave up 2 bases, with 14 bases separating them. This CDR3 is 16 amino acids long.

On this clonotype itself: One junction end disagrees with the germline gene, perhaps due to a read error. The J gene is TRBJ2-5, the V gene TRBV12-3 or TRBV12-4; 7 bases align to TRBD2. This CDR3 is 16 amino acids long. CDR3 sequence reads: CASSLLRGGKIETHYF. The CDR3 DNA reads TGTGCCAGCAGTTTACTACGCGGGGGAAAGATTGAGACCCATTACTTC.

This clonotype was counted between two and nine times. This chain links TRBV25-1 with TRBJ1-1; D not resolved. Germline V lookup: CDR1 MGHDK, CDR2 SYGVNS. The CDR3 length is 14 residues. V was shortened by 0 bases and J by 0 bases, with 5 bases between the two germline ends. The CDR3 sequence: CASSEYSLNTEAFF. The CDR3 bases are TGTGCCAGCAGTGAATATTCGTTGAACACTGAAGCTTTCTTT.

The V call is TRBV7-9, the J call TRBJ1-5; no clear D gene. The germline V gene encodes CDR1 SEHNR and CDR2 FQNEAQ (reference sequence). The CDR3 sequence is 16 residues long. V was clipped by 2 bases and J by 7 bases, with 18 bases between them. The CDR3 bases are TGTGCCAGCAGCTTATCAACCGAAGGGATCAGACAGCCCCAGCATTTT. As protein: CASSLSTEGIRQPQHF.

This sequence joins TRBV12-3 or TRBV12-4 and TRBJ2-5, with TRBD1 identical over 10 bases. The CDR3 has 15 amino acids. The junction had 5 bases not matched to a gene; V was cut back by 6 bases and J by 1 base. The CDR3 nucleotides read TGTGCCAGCAGCCGTCGACAGGGGGCCCAAGAGACCCAGTACTTC. Residues: CASSRRQGAQETQYF.

This clonotype was seen many times. V gene TRBV29-1 combines with J gene TRBJ2-7; 7 positions match TRBD1. V dropped 6 bases and J dropped 6; count of bases not matched to a gene: 5. Germline V gene data show CDR1 as SQVTM and CDR2 as ANQGSEA. The CDR3 contains 11 residues. Here the CDR3 DNA reads TGCAGCGTAGTGACAGGGAGCGAGCAGTACTTC. Protein: CSVVTGSEQYF.

This clonotype was found once. The chain links TRBV27 to TRBJ2-1, with a weak D call TRBD2 (5 bases). The CDR3 covers 15 residues. Germline values: CDR1 MNHEY, CDR2 SMNVEV (reference sequence). V was clipped by 3 bases and J by 2 bases, with 11 bases between them. The CDR3 is CASSFPQRPYNEQFF. CDR3 nucleotide sequence: TGTGCCAGCAGTTTCCCGCAGCGGCCCTACAATGAGCAGTTCTTC.

The genes are TRBV2 and TRBJ1-5, with TRBD1 as a possible D gene (6 bases). The CDR3 runs to 14 residues. Per the germline V gene, CDR1 is SNHLY and CDR2 is FYNNEI. Trimming stripped 3 bases from V and 6 bases from J, with 12 bases between. CDR3 DNA sequence: TGTGCCAGCAGTGAGTTGTCAGGGGTTCAGCCCCAGCATTTT. Its protein product is CASSELSGVQPQHF. The full variable domain, with the rest looked up from reference TRBV2 and TRBJ1-5, is EPEVTQTPSHQVTQMGQEVILRCVPISNHLYFYWYRQILGQKVEFLVSFYNNEISEKSEIFDDQFSVERPDGSNFTLKIRSTKLEDSAMYFCASSELSGVQPQHFGDGTRLSIL.

The J gene is TRBJ1-6, the V gene TRBV6-5; a possible D gene is TRBD1 (5 bases). The CDR3 sequence is 15 residues long. Per the germline V gene, CDR1 is MNHEY and CDR2 is SVGAGI. The ends were cut back, 2 bases at V and 14 bases at J, with 19 bases in the middle. CDR3 region: CASSYGRAGPTALHF. The CDR3 bases are TGTGCCAGCAGTTACGGGCGGGCAGGGCCCACAGCCCTCCACTTT.

About this clonotype: At one boundary the junction diverges from the germline segment, which might be a read error. The chain carries TRBV4-3 and TRBJ2-1, with TRBD2 identical over 12 bases. Germline-derived CDR1 and CDR2 are LGHNA and YSLEER. The CDR3 contains 14 residues. The CDR3 bases are TGCGCCAGCACCCAACCGGGACTAGCGGGTGAGCAGTTCTTC. Protein: CASTQPGLAGEQFF.

The rearrangement links TRBV4-3 to TRBJ2-2; the match to TRBD2 covers 7 bases. Germline V gives CDR1 LGHNA, CDR2 YSLEER. Trimming took 4 bases from V and 4 from J; bases not matched to a gene: 6. CDR3 length equals 15 residues. DNA of the CDR3: TGCGCCAGCAGCCGCGGGAGTACAGCCACCGGGGAGCTGTTTTTT. Protein product: CASSRGSTATGELFF.

This clonotype was recorded a few times. Here the CDR3 reads CASSLEDRGNYEQYF. The CDR3 region has the DNA TGTGCCAGCAGCTTAGAGGACAGGGGAAACTACGAGCAGTACTTC. This chain joins TRBV7-6 and TRBJ2-7; 9 bases are a match to TRBD1. Per germline, CDR1 SGHVS and CDR2 FNYEAQ. Losses at the gene ends were 1 base for V and 3 bases for J; bases not matched to a gene: 4. The CDR3 covers 15 residues.

This clonotype was seen a few times. The gene calls are TRBV7-9 and TRBJ1-2, with 7 bases matching TRBD1. The CDR3 is 16 amino acids. The ends lost 4 bases at V and 8 bases at J; junction bases unmatched: 16. Germline loops: CDR1 SEHNR, CDR2 FQNEAQ (reference sequence). Here the CDR3 DNA reads TGTGCCAGCAGCTCGTCAACTTCCGGGACAGCCGGCGGCTACACCTTC. This translates into CASSSSTSGTAGGYTF.

This clonotype was seen a few times. The chain uses TRBV2 and TRBJ1-2; D unclear. V lost 2 bases, J lost 6 bases, and 13 bases lay in between. Germline V gene sequence: CDR1 SNHLY, CDR2 FYNNEI. The CDR3 loop spans 14 amino acids. CDR3 protein: CASSEYAVGDGYTF. The CDR3 bases are TGTGCCAGCAGTGAATACGCGGTTGGAGATGGCTACACCTTC.

This rearrangement joins TRBV11-1 to TRBJ2-1; the match to TRBD2 covers 11 bases. CDR3 size: 15 residues. From germline, CDR1 is SGHAT and CDR2 FQDESV (reference sequence). Unmatched junction bases numbered 4, after V lost 0 bases and J lost 9 bases. For the CDR3, the DNA is TGTGCCAGCAGCTTAGCTAGCGGGAGGGCAGGTGAGCAGTTCTTC. Residues: CASSLASGRAGEQFF.

This clonotype was seen more than once but under ten times. The gene calls are TRBV2 and TRBJ2-7; 9 bases fit TRBD2. Germline CDR1 reads SNHLY; CDR2 reads FYNNEI. With 10 bases clipped from V and 5 bases from J, the junction kept 12 bases outside the gene matches. There are 14 residues in the CDR3. The CDR3 sequence is CATRFSGSRHEQYF. The CDR3, as DNA: TGTGCCACCAGATTTAGCGGGAGTAGGCACGAGCAGTACTTC. Drawing the rest from reference TRBV2 and TRBJ2-7, the complete variable domain is EPEVTQTPSHQVTQMGQEVILRCVPISNHLYFYWYRQILGQKVEFLVSFYNNEISEKSEIFDDQFSVERPDGSNFTLKIRSTKLEDSAMYFCATRFSGSRHEQYFGPGTRLTVT.

This clonotype was found many times. V usage is TRBV29-1 and J usage is TRBJ2-1; D is unresolved. This CDR3 has 14 amino acids. Looked up from germline, CDR1 is SQVTM and CDR2 is ANQGSEA. V was clipped by 0 bases and J by 3 bases, with 9 bases between them. CDR3 nucleotides: TGCAGCGTTGAAGATCGGGTCCGCTACAATGAGCAGTTCTTC. Amino acid sequence: CSVEDRVRYNEQFF.